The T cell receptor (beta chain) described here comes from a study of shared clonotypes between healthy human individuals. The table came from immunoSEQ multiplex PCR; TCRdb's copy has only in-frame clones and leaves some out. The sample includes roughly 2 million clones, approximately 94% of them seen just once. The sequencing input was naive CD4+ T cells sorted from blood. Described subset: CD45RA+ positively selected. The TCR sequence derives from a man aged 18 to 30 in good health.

The CDR3 spells CSVRSGEGYGYTF. Written as DNA, the CDR3 is TGCAGCGTTCGTTCGGGGGAAGGCTATGGCTACACCTTC. The gene calls are TRBV29-1 and TRBJ1-2, with D perhaps matching TRBD1 (5 bases). The germline CDR1 and CDR2 sequences are SQVTM and ANQGSEA. The V end lost 5 bases, the J end lost 4 bases, and 14 bases lay between the germline ends. The length of the CDR3 is 13 residues.